One and the same sample provided the 24 T cell receptor beta chains below, sequenced in a study of cytomegalovirus exposure and HLA in healthy donors. The PCR contained 60 Vbeta and 13 Jbeta primers. Produced via immunoSEQ multiplex PCR; TCRdb's table is partial and in-frame only. The data hold approximately 61,000 clones, with over 60% observed a single time. Sequencing was carried out using PBMCs. These receptor sequences come from a woman in her forties or fifties in good health and CMV-seronegative.

The gene calls are TRBV9 and TRBJ1-1, with 9 bases aligning to TRBD1. V gave up 3 bases and J gave up 3 bases; unmatched junction bases: 3. Germline values: CDR1 SGDLS, CDR2 YYNGEE. The CDR3 is 14 amino acids. The CDR3 nucleotides read TGTGCCAGCAGCGAAGGGACAGGGCACACTGAAGCTTTCTTT. Its translation is CASSEGTGHTEAFF. Complete variable domain (other parts from reference TRBV9 and TRBJ1-1): DSGVTQTPKHLITATGQRVTLRCSPRSGDLSVYWYQQSLDQGLQFLIQYYNGEERAKGNILERFSAQQFPDLHSELNLSSLELGDSALYFCASSEGTGHTEAFFGQGTRLTVV.

This clone has just a few counts. The chain links TRBV2 to TRBJ2-1; 10 bases match TRBD2. Germline CDR1 SNHLY, CDR2 FYNNEI. The CDR3 consists of 15 residues. V was pared by 7 bases and J by 8 bases, with 11 bases of the junction left unmatched. The CDR3 DNA is TGTGCCAGCAAAGTGGGACTAGCGACATGGGATGAGCAGTTCTTC. Protein sequence: CASKVGLATWDEQFF.

This clone showed up just once. The chain couples TRBV9 to TRBJ1-1; D perhaps matches TRBD1 (6 bases). Trimming pared 4 bases from V and 5 bases from J, leaving 15 bases between. The CDR3 runs to 14 residues. In germline, CDR1 is SGDLS, CDR2 YYNGEE. CDR3 nucleotides: TGTGCCAGCAGCCTAAGGATCAGGGGTACTGAAGCTTTCTTT. Its translation is CASSLRIRGTEAFF.

This sequence joins TRBV4-2 and TRBJ2-7, with TRBD2 as a possible D gene (6 bases). Germline V CDR1 and CDR2: LGHNA, YNFKEQ. Trimming shortened V by 4 bases and J by 2 bases, and 9 bases separated the two germline ends. CDR3 length equals 13 residues. The CDR3 sequence is CASSRGDPYEQYF. CDR3 DNA sequence: TGTGCCAGCAGCCGCGGGGATCCCTACGAGCAGTACTTC.

The chain recombines TRBV27 with TRBJ1-2; 9 bases fit TRBD1. After removal of 3 bases from V and 7 bases from J, the junction contained 9 bases not matched to a gene. CDR3 length: 15 amino acids. The V gene's germline CDR1 is MNHEY and CDR2 SMNVEV (reference sequence). DNA of the CDR3: TGTGCCAGCAGTTTTTCGGGACAGGGAGTAGGTGGCTACACCTTC. This gives the protein CASSFSGQGVGGYTF.

V gene TRBV19 combines with J gene TRBJ2-1; a possible D gene is TRBD2 (6 bases). The germline V gene encodes CDR1 LNHDA and CDR2 SQIVND (reference sequence). The CDR3 is 15 amino acids. With 9 bases removed from V and 0 bases from J, the gap between germline ends came to 15 bases. The CDR3 nucleotides are TGTGCCAGCTCAGAAGATAGCGGCTCCTACAATGAGCAGTTCTTC. As protein: CASSEDSGSYNEQFF. The variable domain in full, completed from reference TRBV19 and TRBJ2-1, reads DGGITQSPKYLFRKEGQNVTLSCEQNLNHDAMYWYRQDPGQGLRLIYYSQIVNDFQKGDIAEGYSVSREKKESFPLTVTSAQKNPTAFYLCASSEDSGSYNEQFFGPGTRLTVL.

The rearrangement links TRBV10-3 to TRBJ2-7, with TRBD2 matching over 8 bases. V lost 10 bases to trimming and J lost 0 bases; unmatched junction nucleotides: 8. Germline-derived CDR1 and CDR2 are ENHRY and SYGVKD. The CDR3 runs 14 residues. CDR3 region: CATTGGRSSYEQYF. CDR3 in DNA: TGTGCCACGACGGGCGGGAGGAGCTCCTACGAGCAGTACTTC.

The rearrangement uses TRBV4-2 and TRBJ2-7, with 7 nucleotides matching TRBD2. Germline CDR1 and CDR2: LGHNA and YNFKEQ. Trimming at V came to 1 base and at J to 3 bases, leaving 6 bases not matched to a gene. The CDR3 is 15 amino acids. CDR3 amino acids: CASSQGTSRVYEQYF. CDR3 nucleotide sequence: TGTGCCAGCAGCCAAGGGACTAGTAGGGTCTACGAGCAGTACTTC.

V is TRBV30 and J is TRBJ1-1; 7 nucleotides align to TRBD1. Per the germline V gene, CDR1 is GTSNPN and CDR2 is SVGIG (reference sequence). The CDR3 consists of 12 residues. V lost 5 bases to trimming and J lost 1 base; unmatched junction nucleotides: 1. Here the CDR3 reads CAWRQGNTEAFF. CDR3 nucleotides: TGTGCCTGGCGACAGGGGAACACTGAAGCTTTCTTT.

The rearrangement uses TRBV6-4 and TRBJ1-2; D may be TRBD1 (6 bases). CDR3 length equals 19 residues. Germline values: CDR1 MRHNA, CDR2 SNTAGT. Trimming stripped 0 bases from V and 8 bases from J, with 28 bases between. In DNA form, the CDR3 reads TGTGCCAGCAGTGACTCGAGAAGTGTACAGGGAGAATCCCTTGAAGGCTACACCTTC. It encodes CASSDSRSVQGESLEGYTF.

The rearrangement uses TRBV18 and TRBJ1-1, with 9 bases identical to TRBD1. In germline, CDR1 is KGHSH, CDR2 LQKENI. The ends lost 3 bases at V and 10 bases at J; junction bases unmatched: 9. This CDR3 has 14 residues. The CDR3 bases are TGTGCCAGCTCACCCGGGACAGGGACCGATGGAGCTTTCTTT. This encodes CASSPGTGTDGAFF.

This chain joins TRBV6-5 and TRBJ2-1; TRBD2 aligns across 11 bases. There are 14 residues in the CDR3. V lost 4 bases, J lost 7 bases, and 3 bases stayed unmatched. The germline CDR1 and CDR2 sequences are MNHEY and SVGAGI. CDR3 region: CASSFSGRGNEQFF. DNA for the CDR3: TGTGCCAGCAGTTTTAGCGGGAGGGGGAATGAGCAGTTCTTC.

The gene calls are TRBV4-3 and TRBJ2-2; no clear D gene. V was pared by 3 bases and J by 4 bases, with 6 bases between. This CDR3 contains 13 residues. CDR1 is LGHNA and CDR2 is YSLEER in the germline V gene. The CDR3 here is CASSQARTGELFF. As DNA, the CDR3 is TGCGCCAGCAGCCAGGCCCGCACCGGGGAGCTGTTTTTT.

The V call is TRBV9, the J call TRBJ1-1; D is possibly TRBD1 (6 bases). Trimming took 0 bases from V and 3 from J, leaving 12 bases between them. There are 15 residues in the CDR3. CDR1 SGDLS and CDR2 YYNGEE come from the germline V gene. CDR3 amino acids: CASSVEGGHYTEAFF. CDR3 nucleotide sequence: TGTGCCAGCAGCGTAGAGGGGGGGCATTACACTGAAGCTTTCTTT.

The genes are TRBV5-1 and TRBJ2-7, with 14 positions matching TRBD2. This CDR3 comprises 17 residues. Germline assignment: CDR1 SGHRS and CDR2 YFSETQ. After removal of 0 bases from V and 5 bases from J, the junction contained 7 bases not matched to a gene. In DNA form, the CDR3 reads TGCGCCAGCAGCTTGGCGACTAGCGGGAGGGCCGTAGACGAGCAGTACTTC. Translated, it gives CASSLATSGRAVDEQYF.

V gene TRBV7-2 combines with J gene TRBJ2-2, with 8 bases identical to TRBD1. The germline V gene encodes CDR1 SGHTA and CDR2 FQGNSA. The CDR3 covers 17 residues. The V and J ends lost 1 base and 4 bases, in that order; junction bases with no gene match: 8. The CDR3: CASSLVGQGMSTGELFF. The CDR3 region has the DNA TGTGCCAGCAGCTTAGTCGGACAGGGAATGAGCACCGGGGAGCTGTTTTTT. The full variable domain, with the rest looked up from reference TRBV7-2 and TRBJ2-2, is GAGVSQSPSNKVTEKGKDVELRCDPISGHTALYWYRQSLGQGLEFLIYFQGNSAPDKSGLPSDRFSAERTGGSVSTLTIQRTQQEDSAVYLCASSLVGQGMSTGELFFGEGSRLTVL.

This rearrangement joins TRBV6-6 to TRBJ2-7; D not resolved. Germline CDR1 MNHNY, CDR2 SVGAGI (reference sequence). V shed 4 bases and J shed 3 bases, with 7 bases lying between them. The CDR3 totals 12 residues. The DNA for the CDR3 is TGTGCCAGCAGTTCGCTATTCTACGAGCAGTACTTC. This codes for CASSSLFYEQYF.

This rearrangement joins TRBV5-1 to TRBJ2-5; a weak D match, TRBD2 (6 bases). Germline-derived CDR1 and CDR2 are SGHRS and YFSETQ. V shed 6 bases and J shed 5 bases, with 23 bases lying between them. The CDR3 consists of 16 residues. Here the CDR3 DNA reads TGCGCCAGCACTCCCTATGTGGGGACCGGAGGGGAGACCCAGTACTTC. Protein sequence: CASTPYVGTGGETQYF.

This clone was observed a handful of times. A read error may produce the germline difference seen at one junction end. The V gene is TRBV7-9, the J gene TRBJ1-1; 7 positions agree with TRBD1. The CDR3 contains 15 residues. CDR1 and CDR2 (germline): SEHNR, FQNEAQ (reference sequence). CDR3 nucleotides: TGTTCCAGCAGCCAACCACAGGGGTCGGGTACTGAAGCTTTCTTT. Protein product: CSSSQPQGSGTEAFF.

This sequence joins TRBV29-1 and TRBJ1-1, with 7 nucleotides matching TRBD1. CDR1 SQVTM and CDR2 ANQGSEA come from the germline V gene. There are 13 residues in the CDR3. The trim removed 7 bases at V and 8 bases at J, leaving 13 bases unmatched. The CDR3, as DNA: TGCAGCGCTTCGGGACAGTACCTCCCCGAAGCTTTCTTT. Translated: CSASGQYLPEAFF.

The CDR3 coding sequence is TGTGCCAGCAGCTTGGGCCTTGGGAGGGACTACGAGCAGTACTTC. Translated, it gives CASSLGLGRDYEQYF. The gene calls are TRBV7-2 and TRBJ2-7; 7 bases align to TRBD2. V dropped 3 bases and J dropped 3; count of bases not matched to a gene: 8. This CDR3 contains 15 residues. CDR1 is SGHTA and CDR2 is FQGNSA in the germline V gene.

This chain joins TRBV5-1 and TRBJ2-2, with D unclear. V gave up 0 bases and J gave up 0 bases, with 9 bases separating them. Germline-derived CDR1 and CDR2 are SGHRS and YFSETQ. There are 16 residues in the CDR3. The CDR3 DNA reads TGCGCCAGCAGCTTGGTTGCCCAGGCGAACACCGGGGAGCTGTTTTTT. It codes for CASSLVAQANTGELFF.

J is TRBJ1-1 and V is TRBV7-3; possible D gene TRBD1, 5 bases. In germline, CDR1 is SGHTA, CDR2 FQGTGA. Between the trimmed V and J ends, which lost 6 bases and 2 bases, there was a span of 10 bases. This CDR3 comprises 13 residues. The CDR3 region is CASSQQGNTEAFF. The CDR3 nucleotides read TGTGCCAGCAGTCAGCAGGGAAACACTGAAGCTTTCTTT.

The V gene is TRBV27, the J gene TRBJ2-1; 7 nucleotides agree with TRBD2. The V and J ends lost 5 bases and 12 bases, in that order; junction bases with no gene match: 22. The CDR3 length is 17 residues. Germline lookup yields CDR1 MNHEY and CDR2 SMNVEV (reference sequence). This chain's CDR3 is CASSEDRAGPPLEGQFF. CDR3 coding DNA: TGTGCCAGCAGTGAGGATCGAGCGGGACCTCCACTGGAGGGGCAGTTCTTC.